These 28 T cell receptor beta chains share one sample of origin, sequenced in a study of T-cell memory formation after mild COVID-19. TCRdb fed the 5' RACE reads into MiXCR, producing one record per CDR3 protein. The sample holds 280,000 or so distinct CDR3 sequences, approximately 8% seen once. The sample comprised PBMCs or a T cell subset sorted from them (not recorded which). The receptors shown here come from a young man who had mild COVID-19 (a few samples of this study predate the infection). Cell type and time point are not known.

The chain is built from TRBV24-1 and TRBJ2-5; D possibly uses TRBD1 or TRBD2 (5 bases each). In germline, CDR1 is KGHDR, CDR2 SFDVKD. The germline V and J ends were trimmed by 7 bases and 4 bases, with 12 bases remaining between them. The CDR3 totals 13 residues. CDR3 DNA sequence: TGTGCCACCAGCCGCGAGGGGTCAGAGACCCAGTACTTC. Translated, it gives CATSREGSETQYF.

The CDR3 here is CASSRTNQPQHF. Here the CDR3 DNA reads TGTGCCAGCAGCCGTACCAATCAGCCCCAGCATTTT. The V and J genes are TRBV12-3 or TRBV12-4 and TRBJ1-5; D ambiguous. The CDR3 totals 12 residues. Trimming took off 6 bases at V and 3 bases at J, with 6 bases between the two ends.

There are many counts of this clonotype. The chain joins TRBV7-2 to TRBJ2-3, with D possibly TRBD2 on 6 matching bases. Germline CDR1 SGHTA, CDR2 FQGNSA. The CDR3 runs 16 residues. V was clipped by 1 base and J by 5 bases, with 16 bases between them. Here the CDR3 DNA reads TGTGCCAGCAGCTTAGTAGGGTCCGGGGGAGGAGATACGCAGTATTTT. It specifies CASSLVGSGGGDTQYF.

This clonotype was picked up one time. At one of its ends the junction is not consistent with the germline gene, which may arise from a read error. This rearrangement joins TRBV5-6 to TRBJ2-5; 13 nucleotides line up with TRBD2. This CDR3 region has 16 residues. The germline V gene has CDR1 SGHDT and CDR2 YYEEEE. CDR3 DNA: TGTGCCGGCAGCAGCTTGGGACTAGCGGGGAAAGAGACCCAGTACTTC. Its protein product is CAGSSLGLAGKETQYF.

This clonotype has a handful of counts. The chain couples TRBV5-1 to TRBJ2-7; 11 bases agree with TRBD1. The CDR3 is 15 residues long. Germline V gene data show CDR1 as SGHRS and CDR2 as YFSETQ. With V trimmed by 4 bases and J by 6 bases, 9 bases remained unmatched. CDR3 amino acids: CASSEGQGVSLEQYV. The CDR3 DNA is TGCGCCAGCAGCGAGGGACAGGGGGTTTCCCTCGAGCAGTACGTC.

CDR3 DNA: TGTGCCAGCAGCTTTTGGGCAGAAAGTGAAGCTTTCTTT. Residues: CASSFWAESEAFF. The rearrangement joins TRBV7-9 to TRBJ1-1; no reliable D call. Germline V lookup: CDR1 SEHNR, CDR2 FQNEAQ (reference sequence). With 3 bases removed from V and 7 bases from J, the gap between germline ends came to 12 bases. The length of the CDR3 is 13 residues.

The chain recombines TRBV20-1 with TRBJ2-3; D is perhaps TRBD2 (5 bases). CDR1 DFQATT and CDR2 SNEGSKA come from the germline V gene (reference sequence). This CDR3 has 14 amino acids. Deletions cut 6 bases from V and 4 bases from J, with 17 bases between. CDR3 coding DNA: TGCAGTGCCGTGACCGGGCCGAGGGCAGATACGCAGTATTTT. Protein: CSAVTGPRADTQYF.

This clonotype was found many times. The genes are TRBV6-5 and TRBJ2-3, with D tentatively TRBD2 (5 bases). The CDR3 length is 15 residues. CDR1 is MNHEY and CDR2 is SVGAGI in the germline V gene. Trimming took 5 bases from V and 3 from J, leaving 15 bases between them. The CDR3 DNA reads as TGTGCCAGCAGTCCGGGCCCGGGAAGAACAGATACGCAGTATTTT. It encodes CASSPGPGRTDTQYF.

The table lists this clonotype with many counts. V and J are TRBV20-1 and TRBJ1-4, with a weak D call TRBD1 (6 bases). From germline, CDR1 is DFQATT and CDR2 SNEGSKA (reference sequence). The V and J ends lost 4 bases and 0 bases respectively, with 6 bases between them. This CDR3 region has 13 residues. The CDR3, as DNA: TGCAGTGCTACAGGGGCAACTAATGAAAAACTGTTTTTT. Translated, it gives CSATGATNEKLFF.

This clonotype was observed many times. The chain joins TRBV7-8 to TRBJ2-7, with D possibly being TRBD2 (6 bases). CDR3 length: 11 amino acids. The V gene's germline CDR1 is SGHVS and CDR2 FQNEAQ. Trimming removed 5 bases at V and 7 bases at J, with 9 bases between. The CDR3 region has the DNA TGTGCCAGCAGCCGGACTAATGAGCAGTACTTC. Residues: CASSRTNEQYF.

This clonotype was seen ten or more times. The chain couples TRBV7-6 to TRBJ1-1, with 7 bases aligning to TRBD1. The length of the CDR3 is 15 residues. CDR1 and CDR2 (germline): SGHVS, FNYEAQ. Germline trimming cut 1 base from V and 4 bases from J; bases unmatched to any gene: 6. CDR3 protein: CASSLGGGGGTEAFF. The CDR3 DNA follows: TGTGCCAGCAGCTTAGGGGGAGGGGGCGGCACTGAAGCTTTCTTT.

This chain links TRBV4-1 with TRBJ1-2; D ambiguous. CDR1 is MGHRA, CDR2 YSYEKL, per germline. V lost 8 bases, J lost 4 bases, and 11 bases lay in between. This CDR3 is 12 amino acids long. CDR3 sequence (DNA): TGCGCCAGCCTCGGTTTTGGCTATGGCTACACCTTC. Protein sequence: CASLGFGYGYTF.

This clonotype was seen only a few times. The rearrangement uses TRBV4-1 and TRBJ2-1, with D uncertain. The CDR3 has 15 residues. Between the trimmed V and J ends, which lost 0 bases and 2 bases, there was a span of 8 bases. CDR1 and CDR2 (germline): MGHRA, YSYEKL. As DNA, the CDR3 is TGCGCCAGCAGCCAAGAGCATACGACCTACAATGAGCAGTTCTTC. Its protein product is CASSQEHTTYNEQFF.

J is TRBJ2-1 and V is TRBV28, with D perhaps matching TRBD1 (7 bases). The CDR3 is 14 amino acids. Germline lookup yields CDR1 MDHEN and CDR2 SYDVKM. V lost 6 bases to trimming and J lost 7 bases, with 16 bases between them. CDR3 in amino acids: CASSTSRGDNEQFF. CDR3 bases: TGTGCCAGCAGCACTTCCAGGGGGGATAATGAGCAGTTCTTC.

This clonotype was seen only a few times. The CDR3 DNA sequence: TGCGCCAGCAGCCGTCCCGGGACAGGGCCTGAAGCTTTCTTT. It codes for CASSRPGTGPEAFF. The chain carries TRBV4-1 and TRBJ1-1; 9 bases are a match to TRBD1. CDR1 is MGHRA, CDR2 YSYEKL, per germline. This CDR3 is built from 14 residues. J gave up 6 bases and V 4 bases, and 6 bases lay outside the gene matches.

This chain connects TRBV24-1 to TRBJ2-6, with unresolved D. The CDR3 contains 17 residues. Germline lookup yields CDR1 KGHDR and CDR2 SFDVKD. V was pared by 4 bases and J by 0 bases, with 12 bases between. CDR3 nucleotide sequence: TGTGCCACCAGTGACCGTACAGTTTTCTCTGGGGCCAACGTCCTGACTTTC. It codes for CATSDRTVFSGANVLTF.

Only one count was recorded for this clonotype. In DNA form, the CDR3 reads TGTGCCACCCGTGGGACTAGCACCTACAATGAGCAGTTCTTC. This sequence encodes CATRGTSTYNEQFF. V usage is TRBV5-5 and J usage is TRBJ2-1; 9 nucleotides line up with TRBD2. There are 14 residues in the CDR3. Germline CDR1 is SGHKS and CDR2 is YYEKEE (reference sequence). V shed 9 bases, J shed 2 bases, and the junction held 6 bases outside the gene matches.

In its sample, this clonotype was seen a few times. This chain connects TRBV19 to TRBJ2-1; 14 positions match TRBD2. Germline CDR1 and CDR2: LNHDA and SQIVND (reference sequence). The CDR3 is 15 residues long. The junction had 8 bases not matched to a gene; V was cut back by 8 bases and J by 8 bases. The CDR3 spells CASSRTSGGSHEQFF. Written as DNA, the CDR3 is TGTGCCAGTTCCCGGACTAGCGGGGGGTCCCATGAGCAGTTCTTC.

This clonotype was observed a few times. This chain uses TRBV5-1 with TRBJ2-3, with 7 positions matching TRBD2. The germline V gene has CDR1 SGHRS and CDR2 YFSETQ. This CDR3 is 16 amino acids long. The V and J ends lost 4 bases and 3 bases, in that order; junction bases with no gene match: 11. The CDR3 sequence is CASSVGRGPETDTQYF. The CDR3 DNA reads as TGCGCCAGCAGCGTTGGGAGGGGACCGGAGACAGATACGCAGTATTTT.

This clonotype was detected only a few times. The V and J genes are TRBV20-1 and TRBJ1-1, with TRBD1 matching over 9 bases. The J segment lost 0 bases and the V segment lost 3 bases, leaving 14 bases of the junction unmatched. Per the germline V gene, CDR1 is DFQATT and CDR2 is SNEGSKA (reference sequence). CDR3 length: 18 amino acids. As DNA, the CDR3 is TGCAGTGCTAGTGCCTTCCCCGGGACAGGGAGGATGAACACTGAAGCTTTCTTT. This codes for CSASAFPGTGRMNTEAFF.

The chain uses TRBV5-1 and TRBJ1-2; 8 nucleotides align to TRBD1. The CDR3 length is 12 residues. With V trimmed by 4 bases and J by 8 bases, 4 bases remained unmatched. Germline V lookup: CDR1 SGHRS, CDR2 YFSETQ. CDR3 region: CASSATGAGYTF. DNA for the CDR3: TGCGCCAGCAGCGCGACAGGGGCCGGCTACACCTTC.

This clonotype has only a few counts. The V call is TRBV7-6, the J call TRBJ2-7; no clear D gene. Germline CDR1 SGHVS, CDR2 FNYEAQ. Trimming took 5 bases from V and 4 from J, leaving 12 bases between them. The CDR3 spans 13 residues. The CDR3 loop reads CASSPPVGYEQYF. In nucleotides, the CDR3 is TGTGCCAGCAGCCCCCCGGTCGGTTACGAGCAGTACTTC.

The chain combines TRBV7-8 with TRBJ2-7, with D perhaps TRBD1 (6 bases). The V end was cut by 5 bases, the J end by 4 bases, with 18 bases between. Germline lookup yields CDR1 SGHVS and CDR2 FQNEAQ. The CDR3 consists of 15 residues. The CDR3 spells CASSHGQSRPYEQYF. The CDR3, as DNA: TGTGCCAGCAGCCATGGACAGTCTCGTCCATACGAGCAGTACTTC.

This clonotype was picked up a small number of times. The chain links TRBV18 to TRBJ2-5; the D call may be TRBD1 or TRBD2 (5 bases each). Germline CDR1 is KGHSH and CDR2 is LQKENI. Trimming pared 3 bases from V and 7 bases from J, leaving 21 bases between. The CDR3 sequence is 16 residues long. The CDR3 region is CASSPVETAPGGTQYF. The CDR3 coding sequence is TGTGCCAGCTCACCGGTAGAGACAGCACCTGGGGGGACCCAGTACTTC.

The CDR3 nucleotides are TGTGCCAGCGAGAAGGGCAGGCAAGAGACCCAGTACTTC. Protein product: CASEKGRQETQYF. V is TRBV2 and J is TRBJ2-5; the D is unclear. Germline V gene lookup returns CDR1 SNHLY and CDR2 FYNNEI. The CDR3 is 13 residues long. The ends were cut back, 8 bases at V and 2 bases at J, with 12 bases in the middle.

This clonotype has just a few counts. V usage is TRBV6-6 and J usage is TRBJ2-2; 10 nucleotides align to TRBD1. CDR1 MNHNY and CDR2 SVGAGI come from the germline V gene (reference sequence). Trimming at V came to 6 bases and at J to 4 bases, leaving 5 bases not matched to a gene. This CDR3 region has 15 residues. As DNA, the CDR3 is TGTGCCAGCAGGGGGACAGGGGTGTTCACCGGGGAGCTGTTTTTT. Protein: CASRGTGVFTGELFF.

V usage is TRBV11-2 and J usage is TRBJ1-2, with D perhaps TRBD1 (6 bases). This CDR3 contains 13 residues. CDR1 is SGHAT, CDR2 FQNNGV, per germline. Trimming shortened V by 1 base and J by 8 bases, and 11 bases separated the two germline ends. CDR3 DNA sequence: TGTGCCAGCAGCTTAGCGGGGGGACAAGGCTACACCTTC. Protein: CASSLAGGQGYTF.

This chain uses TRBV9 with TRBJ2-3, with D perhaps being TRBD1 or TRBD2 (5 bases each). Germline CDR1 SGDLS, CDR2 YYNGEE. With 1 base removed from V and 6 bases from J, the gap between germline ends came to 12 bases. The CDR3 is 14 residues long. CDR3 loop: CASSVTRGGDTQYF. CDR3 nucleotides: TGTGCCAGCAGCGTAACCCGGGGCGGGGATACGCAGTATTTT.